This TCR beta chain was sequenced in a study of T cell responses to AZD1222 COVID-19 vaccine. Sequencing was performed with immunoSEQ multiplex PCR; in TCRdb, only in-frame clones are kept and a portion is missing. The sample lists over 150,000 clones, 90% to 95% seen once, with around 4.5% in the top ten. Study-wide findings and caveats: Within unmutated variant regions lay the reported targets of nearly half of spike-specific TCRs. After two AZD1222 doses, spike-specific TCR breadth and depth rose versus day 0. It was only after the peak T cell response that any repertoires were sampled. The CD4 TCRs associated with vaccination extended across spike and predominated at 160-218 and 743-854.

The CDR3 totals 15 residues. V was clipped by 5 bases and J by 0 bases, with 13 bases between them. CDR1 and CDR2 (germline): MGHRA, YSYEKL. As to this clone: Its target is unknown.

The sequence was obtained from an adult in good health. Sequencing was performed on peripheral blood, taken on day 0 of MenACWY control vaccination. The gene calls are TRBV4-1 and TRBJ1-1; a weak D match, TRBD1 (6 bases). CDR3 nucleotide sequence: TGCGCCAGCAGCTCCGCCGGGGGCATGAACACTGAAGCTTTCTTT. Protein sequence: CASSSAGGMNTEAFF.